The 6 T cell receptor beta chains below all came from one sample that was sequenced in a study of T cells after yellow fever vaccination. TCRdb ran MiXCR on the 5' RACE reads and lists one entry per CDR3 protein. The sample records fewer than 350,000 distinct CDR3 sequences, 3.6% being singletons. This specimen consisted of PBMCs, obtained on the day of the yellow fever booster vaccination. These receptors all stem from a man younger than 30 who received the YFV17D yellow fever vaccine.

This clonotype appeared many times. The V gene is TRBV29-1, the J gene TRBJ2-3, with D possibly TRBD1 on 5 matching bases. Per the germline V gene, CDR1 is SQVTM and CDR2 is ANQGSEA. The germline V and J ends were trimmed by 7 bases and 4 bases, with 12 bases remaining between them. This CDR3 has 12 residues. The CDR3 reads CSGQSQADTQYF. CDR3 DNA: TGCAGCGGACAGTCCCAGGCAGATACGCAGTATTTT.

This clonotype was seen many times. CDR3: CASSPGEPYYNEQFF. In DNA form, the CDR3 reads TGTGCCAGCAGCCCCGGAGAGCCGTACTACAATGAGCAGTTCTTC. The rearrangement uses TRBV6-5 and TRBJ2-1, with D hard to call. V shed 6 bases and J shed 3 bases, with 15 bases lying between them. Germline V CDR1 and CDR2: MNHEY, SVGAGI. The CDR3 sequence is 15 residues long.

In its sample, this clonotype was seen many times. The chain uses TRBV5-1 and TRBJ2-5, with TRBD1 matching over 8 bases. CDR1 and CDR2 (germline): SGHRS, YFSETQ. Trimming removed 2 bases from V and 4 bases from J; junction bases left unmatched: 1. The CDR3 covers 13 residues. The CDR3 coding sequence is TGCGCCAGCAGCTTAACAGGGGGAGAGACCCAGTACTTC. Translating gives CASSLTGGETQYF.

This clonotype has at least ten counts. V gene TRBV9 combines with J gene TRBJ1-5; D is uncertain. The CDR3 is 16 residues long. CDR1 is SGDLS, CDR2 YYNGEE, per germline. Trimming stripped 4 bases from V and 4 bases from J, with 18 bases between. The CDR3 here is CASSLFQDVGNQPQHF. CDR3 bases: TGTGCCAGCAGCTTATTCCAGGACGTGGGGAATCAGCCCCAGCATTTT.

There are many counts of this clonotype. The chain uses TRBV9 and TRBJ1-5; D is ambiguous. CDR1 is SGDLS and CDR2 is YYNGEE in the germline V gene. The germline V and J ends were trimmed by 0 bases and 2 bases, with 6 bases remaining between them. The CDR3 is 14 residues long. As DNA, the CDR3 is TGTGCCAGCAGCGTAGGTAACGGCAATCAGCCCCAGCATTTT. This translates into CASSVGNGNQPQHF. The variable domain in full, completed from reference TRBV9 and TRBJ1-5, reads DSGVTQTPKHLITATGQRVTLRCSPRSGDLSVYWYQQSLDQGLQFLIQYYNGEERAKGNILERFSAQQFPDLHSELNLSSLELGDSALYFCASSVGNGNQPQHFGDGTRLSIL.

The rearrangement joins TRBV25-1 to TRBJ1-6, with 7 positions matching TRBD1. The CDR3 sequence is 15 residues long. V lost 6 bases to trimming and J lost 2 bases; unmatched junction nucleotides: 4. The germline V gene has CDR1 MGHDK and CDR2 SYGVNS. The CDR3: CASRGTATYNSPLHF. CDR3 nucleotide sequence: TGTGCCAGCAGAGGGACAGCGACCTATAATTCACCCCTCCACTTT.